Each of the 32 T cell receptor beta chains below was sequenced from the same sample in a study of blood T cell repertoires in COVID-19. Data came from immunoSEQ multiplex PCR; TCRdb stores just in-frame clones and leaves some out. The sample has about 200,000 clones, approximately 90% seen once. Material for sequencing was PBMCs or T cells enriched from blood (not recorded which). The source of these receptors is a young man who had recovered from COVID-19.

The chain uses TRBV7-2 and TRBJ1-6, with D uncertain. The CDR3 spans 15 residues. From germline, CDR1 is SGHTA and CDR2 FQGNSA. V dropped 6 bases and J dropped 10 bases, with 19 bases sitting between them. The DNA of the CDR3 is TGTGCCAGCAGGCAAAGTTCGATCGGTCGCTCACCCCTCCACTTT. As protein: CASRQSSIGRSPLHF. The whole variable domain, remainder taken from reference TRBV7-2 and TRBJ1-6, is GAGVSQSPSNKVTEKGKDVELRCDPISGHTALYWYRQSLGQGLEFLIYFQGNSAPDKSGLPSDRFSAERTGGSVSTLTIQRTQQEDSAVYLCASRQSSIGRSPLHFGNGTRLTVT.

The rearrangement links TRBV30 to TRBJ1-5; the match to TRBD1 covers 8 bases. Germline CDR1 is GTSNPN and CDR2 is SVGIG (reference sequence). The J segment lost 6 bases and the V segment lost 0 bases, leaving 7 bases of the junction unmatched. This CDR3 is 15 amino acids long. DNA of the CDR3: TGTGCCTGGAGTGTAACAGGGGGGGCAAGTCAGCCCCAGCATTTT. It codes for CAWSVTGGASQPQHF.

This chain uses TRBV5-1 with TRBJ2-1, with TRBD1 identical over 9 bases. Germline trimming cut 4 bases from V and 9 bases from J; bases unmatched to any gene: 8. The germline V gene encodes CDR1 SGHRS and CDR2 YFSETQ. CDR3 length: 14 residues. CDR3 bases: TGCGCCAGCAGCCCGGGACAGGGAGTAGGTGAGCAGTTCTTC. Translated, it gives CASSPGQGVGEQFF. Full variable domain (remainder filled in from reference TRBV5-1 and TRBJ2-1): KAGVTQTPRYLIKTRGQQVTLSCSPISGHRSVSWYQQTPGQGLQFLFEYFSETQRNKGNFPGRFSGRQFSNSRSEMNVSTLELGDSALYLCASSPGQGVGEQFFGPGTRLTVL.

The chain is built from TRBV7-2 and TRBJ1-1, with 8 bases aligning to TRBD1. The CDR3 contains 15 residues. The junction had 12 bases not matched to a gene; V was cut back by 6 bases and J by 6 bases. Germline V CDR1 and CDR2: SGHTA, FQGNSA. CDR3 DNA sequence: TGTGCCAGCAGGCCTGCAGGGGGCGGGCGGTCTGAAGCTTTCTTT. Protein sequence: CASRPAGGGRSEAFF.

The chain combines TRBV6-2 or TRBV6-3 with TRBJ2-2; the match to TRBD1 covers 9 bases. CDR3 size: 16 residues. From germline, CDR1 is MNHEY and CDR2 SVGEGT. V gave up 2 bases and J gave up 6 bases; unmatched junction bases: 7. This CDR3 is CASSYPGTGMAGELFF. The CDR3 DNA reads TGTGCCAGCAGTTACCCCGGGACAGGGATGGCCGGGGAGCTGTTTTTT.

The chain links TRBV5-5 to TRBJ2-7, with 9 bases identical to TRBD2. Trimming took 3 bases from V and 3 from J; bases not matched to a gene: 7. Germline-derived CDR1 and CDR2 are SGHKS and YYEKEE (reference sequence). The CDR3 length is 15 residues. The CDR3 spells CASSSELAGSYEQYF. CDR3 DNA sequence: TGTGCCAGCAGCTCTGAACTAGCGGGCAGCTACGAGCAGTACTTC.

J is TRBJ1-2 and V is TRBV30; D not resolved. This CDR3 has 14 amino acids. Trimming shortened V by 2 bases and J by 3 bases, and 13 bases separated the two germline ends. Germline-derived CDR1 and CDR2 are GTSNPN and SVGIG (reference sequence). The CDR3, as DNA: TGTGCCTGGAGTTTCGGCGGGAGGGACTATGGCTACACCTTC. Translating it yields CAWSFGGRDYGYTF.

This chain links TRBV7-2 with TRBJ1-2, with 10 bases that match TRBD1. The CDR3 consists of 13 residues. The trim removed 5 bases at V and 8 bases at J, leaving 5 bases unmatched. CDR1 is SGHTA and CDR2 is FQGNSA in the germline V gene. The DNA for the CDR3 is TGTGCCAGCAGCGGGACAGGGGAAGGGGGCTACACCTTC. Its translation: CASSGTGEGGYTF.

This clone appeared a single time. This rearrangement joins TRBV19 to TRBJ2-1, with TRBD2 identical over 10 bases. CDR3 length equals 16 residues. Germline CDR1 reads LNHDA; CDR2 reads SQIVND (reference sequence). With 6 bases clipped from V and 0 bases from J, the junction kept 5 bases outside the gene matches. Here the CDR3 DNA reads TGTGCCAGTAGCCGTTCTAGCGGGAGCTCCTACAATGAGCAGTTCTTC. It codes for CASSRSSGSSYNEQFF.

V and J are TRBV3-1 (or the pseudogene TRBV3-2) and TRBJ2-3; a possible D gene is TRBD2 (6 bases). V was pared by 2 bases and J by 0 bases, with 27 bases between. Germline lookup yields CDR1 LGHDT and CDR2 YNNKEL (reference sequence). The CDR3 has 21 residues. This CDR3 is CASSQIWDLGRSTPSTDTQYF. The CDR3 DNA is TGTGCCAGCAGCCAAATATGGGACCTAGGGAGGAGCACACCTAGCACAGATACGCAGTATTTT.

This sequence joins TRBV15 and TRBJ1-2; 7 positions agree with TRBD1. V was pared by 1 base and J by 4 bases, with 3 bases of the junction left unmatched. Germline loops: CDR1 LNHNV, CDR2 YYDKDF (reference sequence). The CDR3 is 14 amino acids. In DNA form, the CDR3 reads TGTGCCACCAGCAGAGTTTCAGGGGGCTATGGCTACACCTTC. This gives the protein CATSRVSGGYGYTF.

V and J are TRBV29-1 and TRBJ1-4; 7 bases match TRBD1. The CDR3 sequence is 13 residues long. The trim removed 3 bases at V and 8 bases at J, leaving 6 bases unmatched. Germline lookup yields CDR1 SQVTM and CDR2 ANQGSEA. The CDR3 DNA is TGCAGCGTTGAGGAGGGGGCCGGGGAAAAACTGTTTTTT. It encodes CSVEEGAGEKLFF.

The J gene is TRBJ1-2, the V gene TRBV28, with D possibly matching TRBD1 (6 bases). From germline, CDR1 is MDHEN and CDR2 SYDVKM. Trimming took off 10 bases at V and 7 bases at J, with 13 bases between the two ends. There are 11 residues in the CDR3. The CDR3 sequence is CATGGGGGYTF. The CDR3 DNA follows: TGTGCCACCGGGGGAGGGGGTGGCTACACCTTC.

The genes are TRBV7-9 and TRBJ2-1; 12 bases map to TRBD1. Losses at the gene ends were 5 bases for V and 6 bases for J; bases not matched to a gene: 5. This CDR3 region has 15 residues. CDR1 and CDR2 from the germline V gene are SEHNR and FQNEAQ (reference sequence). CDR3 DNA sequence: TGTGCCAGCAGCCCCGGGACAGGGGGCCTCAATGAGCAGTTCTTC. Amino acids: CASSPGTGGLNEQFF.

V gene TRBV28 combines with J gene TRBJ2-7; 11 bases align to TRBD2. V was pared by 5 bases and J by 3 bases, with 9 bases of the junction left unmatched. The germline V gene encodes CDR1 MDHEN and CDR2 SYDVKM. The CDR3 consists of 16 residues. CDR3 coding DNA: TGTGCCAGCAGTCCCACTAGCGGGAGTGGCCGCTACGAGCAGTACTTC. Translating gives CASSPTSGSGRYEQYF.

V usage is TRBV28 and J usage is TRBJ1-5, with unresolved D. The germline CDR1 and CDR2 sequences are MDHEN and SYDVKM. V lost 1 base and J 1 base, leaving 8 bases between the germline ends. The CDR3 totals 15 residues. The CDR3 here is CASSLSVVSNQPQHF. The CDR3 nucleotides read TGTGCCAGCAGTTTATCTGTCGTGAGCAATCAGCCCCAGCATTTT.

The J gene is TRBJ2-7, the V gene TRBV11-2; 10 nucleotides align to TRBD1. The length of the CDR3 is 15 residues. Trimming removed 5 bases from V and 8 bases from J; junction bases left unmatched: 12. The V gene's germline CDR1 is SGHAT and CDR2 FQNNGV. CDR3: CASSPSGQGESKQYF. In nucleotides, the CDR3 is TGTGCCAGCAGCCCTAGTGGACAGGGGGAGAGTAAGCAGTACTTC.

This chain links TRBV7-9 with TRBJ2-1; 13 bases are a match to TRBD2. Germline V gene sequence: CDR1 SEHNR, CDR2 FQNEAQ (reference sequence). This CDR3 spans 16 amino acids. V trimming: 1 base; J trimming: 6 bases; junction bases outside the gene matches: 3. CDR3 sequence: CASSLGGTSGINEQFF. Written as DNA, the CDR3 is TGTGCCAGCAGCTTAGGTGGGACTAGCGGGATCAATGAGCAGTTCTTC.

The chain has TRBV6-5 and TRBJ2-7; TRBD1 might be the D (6 bases). The CDR3 extends over 14 amino acids. V lost 6 bases to trimming and J lost 0 bases, with 12 bases between them. In germline, CDR1 is MNHEY, CDR2 SVGAGI. The CDR3 reads CASSPSGHSYEQYF. CDR3 coding DNA: TGTGCCAGCAGCCCCTCGGGACACTCCTACGAGCAGTACTTC.

The gene calls are TRBV2 and TRBJ1-1, with TRBD1 identical over 7 bases. After removal of 3 bases from V and 5 bases from J, the junction contained 6 bases not matched to a gene. The germline CDR1 and CDR2 sequences are SNHLY and FYNNEI. The CDR3 consists of 14 residues. This CDR3 is CASSEALQGTEAFF. The CDR3 region has the DNA TGTGCCAGCAGTGAGGCCCTACAGGGGACTGAAGCTTTCTTT.

This chain connects TRBV10-1 to TRBJ2-1, with D possibly matching TRBD1 (6 bases). The germline gives CDR1 WNHNN, CDR2 SYGVQD (reference sequence). This CDR3 has 14 amino acids. V was cut by 3 bases and J by 3 bases, with 9 bases left in between. For the CDR3, the DNA is TGCGCCAGCAGTGATGGGACATACTACAATGAGCAGTTCTTC. It translates to CASSDGTYYNEQFF.

The chain links TRBV28 to TRBJ1-4, with D tentatively TRBD1 (5 bases). The CDR3 is 17 amino acids. The germline CDR1 and CDR2 sequences are MDHEN and SYDVKM. V lost 3 bases, J lost 0 bases, and 14 bases lay in between. The CDR3 nucleotides are TGTGCCAGCAGTTTGTCTCTGTGGGGCGCAACTAATGAAAAACTGTTTTTT. This gives the protein CASSLSLWGATNEKLFF.

The chain uses TRBV11-2 and TRBJ2-1, with TRBD2 identical over 7 bases. The CDR3 contains 17 residues. Trimming at V came to 5 bases and at J to 5 bases, leaving 15 bases not matched to a gene. CDR1 is SGHAT and CDR2 is FQNNGV in the germline V gene. The CDR3 sequence: CASSPHRAQRGDNEQFF. CDR3 nucleotides: TGTGCCAGCAGCCCTCACCGCGCCCAGCGGGGCGACAATGAGCAGTTCTTC.

The chain joins TRBV30 to TRBJ1-5, with D perhaps matching TRBD1 (6 bases). The CDR3 spans 14 residues. Germline CDR1 and CDR2: GTSNPN and SVGIG (reference sequence). The V gene lost 2 bases and the J gene lost 2 bases, with 10 bases spanning the gap. The CDR3 region has the DNA TGTGCCTGGAGTCCAGGGGACGGCAATCAGCCCCAGCATTTT. Protein sequence: CAWSPGDGNQPQHF.

This rearrangement joins TRBV27 to TRBJ2-7, with 8 nucleotides matching TRBD1. Unmatched junction bases numbered 13, after V lost 5 bases and J lost 4 bases. CDR1 is MNHEY and CDR2 is SMNVEV in the germline V gene (reference sequence). The CDR3 extends over 16 amino acids. CDR3 loop: CASSIYRGINSYEQYF. DNA for the CDR3: TGTGCCAGCAGTATATACAGGGGGATAAATTCTTACGAGCAGTACTTC.

This clone was detected only once. This chain uses TRBV28 with TRBJ1-6, with 8 bases aligning to TRBD1. This CDR3 has 14 residues. CDR1 MDHEN and CDR2 SYDVKM come from the germline V gene. The V and J ends lost 4 bases and 8 bases, in that order; junction bases with no gene match: 4. CDR3 DNA sequence: TGTGCCAGCAGTTCTGGACAGGGATATTCACCCCTCCACTTT. This translates into CASSSGQGYSPLHF. Full variable domain (outside the CDR3, taken from reference TRBV28 and TRBJ1-6): DVKVTQSSRYLVKRTGEKVFLECVQDMDHENMFWYRQDPGLGLRLIYFSYDVKMKEKGDIPEGYSVSREKKERFSLILESASTNQTSMYLCASSSGQGYSPLHFGNGTRLTVT.

This rearrangement joins TRBV28 to TRBJ1-5; possible D gene TRBD1, 6 bases. V was pared by 3 bases and J by 7 bases, with 13 bases between. This CDR3 is built from 14 residues. The germline V gene encodes CDR1 MDHEN and CDR2 SYDVKM. CDR3 nucleotide sequence: TGTGCCAGCAGTTTCGCACAGGGCGGGCAGCCCCAGCATTTT. The encoded protein is CASSFAQGGQPQHF.

This clone has only one observation. The CDR3 bases are TGTGCCAGCAGCCCCCAGGTCGGGGACACTGAAGCTTTCTTT. Protein: CASSPQVGDTEAFF. The J gene is TRBJ1-1, the V gene TRBV5-4; D not resolved. Per the germline V gene, CDR1 is SGHNT and CDR2 is YYREEE (reference sequence). CDR3 length: 14 amino acids. Trimming shortened V by 4 bases and J by 3 bases, and 13 bases separated the two germline ends.

V gene TRBV19 combines with J gene TRBJ2-1; 9 bases fit TRBD2. This CDR3 contains 16 residues. The germline gives CDR1 LNHDA, CDR2 SQIVND (reference sequence). After removal of 3 bases from V and 5 bases from J, the junction contained 8 bases not matched to a gene. CDR3 bases: TGTGCCAGTAGTATCGTGTGGGGACTAGCAGACAATGAGCAGTTCTTC. Its translation is CASSIVWGLADNEQFF.

The CDR3 protein is CASSEVTGLNTEAFF. In DNA, the CDR3 is TGTGCCAGCAGTGAAGTGACAGGGTTGAACACTGAAGCTTTCTTT. The chain has TRBV6-1 and TRBJ1-1; 7 bases match TRBD1. Germline loops: CDR1 MNHNS, CDR2 SASEGT. J was trimmed by 0 bases and V by 1 base; bases with no gene match: 2. The CDR3 extends over 15 amino acids.

This chain connects TRBV4-1 to TRBJ2-2; tentatively, D is TRBD1 (6 bases). The CDR3 runs to 14 residues. Trimming removed 11 bases at V and 1 base at J, with 14 bases between. CDR1 is MGHRA and CDR2 is YSYEKL in the germline V gene. This chain's CDR3 is CAGKQGWNTGELFF. In DNA, the CDR3 is TGCGCCGGAAAACAGGGATGGAACACCGGGGAGCTGTTTTTT.

This chain joins TRBV6-5 and TRBJ1-2; D ambiguous. Per the germline V gene, CDR1 is MNHEY and CDR2 is SVGAGI. V was shortened by 6 bases and J by 0 bases, with 11 bases between the two germline ends. This CDR3 is built from 14 residues. This CDR3 is CASRVPGTNYGYTF. CDR3 bases: TGTGCCAGCAGAGTACCGGGAACTAACTATGGCTACACCTTC.